One and the same sample provided the 30 T cell receptor beta chains below, sequenced in a study of spatial heterogeneity in lung cancer (dated by TCRdb to between 2017 and 2020). What the research found in general, with its limitations: The tumor nonsynonymous mutation count correlated with the number of expanded intratumoral alpha and beta TCRs.

These TCRs' antigens remain unknown. The method was 5' RACE. Sequencing relied on a NextSeq 500. In TCRdb, the public reads were trimmed at Q25 with fastp and aligned with MiXCR, with productive beta chains retained. Each record represents a unique CDR3 protein, reported with the most common genes and DNA among its rows. Counted in this sample were fewer than 10,000 distinct CDR3 sequences; about 7% of them appeared once. Roughly a sixth of the sample lies in the top ten. Reading the label with the study, this specimen's time point is: sample taken at primary tumor resection. Sample: lung tumor tissue, taken at surgery. These receptors were obtained from a female donor with early-stage non-small cell lung cancer.

This clonotype came up many times. At one of its ends the junction is not consistent with the germline gene, which may arise from a read error. This beta chain came through as a stray read in a library set up for alpha chains, and its size says little. The rearrangement joins TRBV7-2 to TRBJ2-2, with a weak D call TRBD2 (6 bases). Germline values: CDR1 SGHTA, CDR2 FQGNSA. This CDR3 comprises 15 residues. CDR3 in DNA: TGTGCCAGCAGCTTAAGACCGGGGGAATCCGGGGAGCCGTTTTTT. Its translation is CASSLRPGESGEPFF.

This clonotype came up once. This beta chain appears as a stray read in a library generated for alpha chains; its size is not informative. The chain uses TRBV3-1 and TRBJ2-3; D unclear. Germline values: CDR1 LGHDT, CDR2 YNNKEL (reference sequence). This CDR3 contains 14 residues. V shed 3 bases and J shed 4 bases, with 11 bases lying between them. This chain's CDR3 is CASSHFLGPDTQYF. In nucleotides, the CDR3 is TGTGCCAGCAGCCATTTCCTTGGCCCAGATACGCAGTATTTT.

Points on this clonotype: Because the library targeted alpha chains, this beta chain is an off-target read whose size means little. The J gene is TRBJ1-4, the V gene TRBV18; D possibly corresponds to TRBD1 (5 bases). Trimming cost V 6 bases and J 5 bases, with 10 bases left between them. This CDR3 is built from 13 residues. Germline V gene lookup returns CDR1 KGHSH and CDR2 LQKENI. CDR3 DNA sequence: TGTGCCAGCTCTTCAGGGTTGAATGAAAAACTGTTTTTT. Translating gives CASSSGLNEKLFF.

This clonotype was recorded at least ten times. This beta chain is an off-target read within a library intended for alpha chains, so its frequency means little. The genes are TRBV6-1 and TRBJ2-3; D possibly uses TRBD1 or TRBD2 (5 bases each). CDR3 length equals 14 residues. Trimming took off 9 bases at V and 2 bases at J, with 15 bases between the two ends. Germline values: CDR1 MNHNS, CDR2 SASEGT. CDR3 nucleotide sequence: TGTGCCAGTGCGAGGGGAGCAGACACAGATACGCAGTATTTT. Translating it yields CASARGADTDTQYF.

This clonotype is termed medium-sized. This beta chain represents an off-target read in a library built for alpha chains; its size is of limited meaning. The CDR3 DNA reads TGCGCCAGCATTGGGCTAGCGGGGATTAATGAGCAGTTCTTC. It yields the protein CASIGLAGINEQFF. The V gene is TRBV10-2, the J gene TRBJ2-1; TRBD2 aligns across 9 bases. The germline gives CDR1 WSHSY, CDR2 SAAADI. V trimming: 7 bases; J trimming: 7 bases; junction bases outside the gene matches: 8. The CDR3 is 14 amino acids.

This clonotype is medium-sized by share. This beta chain is a stray sequence in a library constructed for alpha chains; its clone size is not meaningful. J is TRBJ2-3 and V is TRBV27; D not certain. Per germline, CDR1 MNHEY and CDR2 SMNVEV (reference sequence). V lost 2 bases, J lost 1 base, and 7 bases lay in between. The CDR3 runs to 14 residues. CDR3 DNA sequence: TGTGCCAGCAGTTTAGGCCGGGGCACAGATACGCAGTATTTT. Protein: CASSLGRGTDTQYF.

In the case of this clonotype: The library was designed around alpha chains, so this beta chain is a stray read whose abundance carries little weight. The J gene is TRBJ2-1, the V gene TRBV25-1, with 13 bases aligning to TRBD2. The germline gives CDR1 MGHDK, CDR2 SYGVNS. The CDR3 covers 17 residues. V lost 3 bases to trimming and J lost 7 bases; unmatched junction nucleotides: 9. CDR3 DNA: TGTGCCAGCAGTGATCCTACCGGGACTAGCGGGGTTAATGAGCAGTTCTTC. Encoded protein: CASSDPTGTSGVNEQFF.

This clonotype came up many times. A library made for alpha chains picked up this beta chain off target, so its size means little. The chain couples TRBV29-1 to TRBJ2-4; D remains ambiguous. Trimming stripped 4 bases from V and 1 base from J, with 11 bases between. This CDR3 comprises 14 residues. Germline CDR1 reads SQVTM; CDR2 reads ANQGSEA. CDR3 DNA sequence: TGCAGCGTTGCGGCCGTTGGGGCCAAAAACATTCAGTACTTC. Translating gives CSVAAVGAKNIQYF.

This clonotype was seen only once. The size of this beta chain means little, since it is a stray read in a library made for alpha chains. This chain connects TRBV20-1 to TRBJ2-1; 7 bases map to TRBD1. Germline V gene lookup returns CDR1 DFQATT and CDR2 SNEGSKA (reference sequence). The V and J ends lost 4 bases and 8 bases, in that order; junction bases with no gene match: 20. The CDR3 length is 17 residues. CDR3 sequence reads: CSAIGGQWIYTRYEQFF. In DNA form, the CDR3 reads TGCAGTGCTATAGGGGGACAGTGGATCTACACTCGGTATGAGCAGTTCTTC.

This clonotype was detected many times. This beta chain is an unintended read in a library built for alpha chains; its size means little. The rearrangement joins TRBV29-1 to TRBJ2-1, with D unresolved. The germline CDR1 and CDR2 sequences are SQVTM and ANQGSEA. V gave up 0 bases and J gave up 8 bases, with 17 bases separating them. This CDR3 is built from 15 residues. For the CDR3, the DNA is TGCAGCGTTGAAGATCCCCCCCCCATTGGGCATGAGCAGTTCTTC. Amino acid sequence: CSVEDPPPIGHEQFF.

As concerns this clonotype: A much larger clone lies a single base off, so this may be a read error. Because this beta chain is a stray read in a library intended to capture alpha chains, its abundance should not be given much weight. V and J are TRBV11-2 and TRBJ2-5; 7 bases align to TRBD2. This CDR3 region has 15 residues. The germline CDR1 and CDR2 sequences are SGHAT and FQNNGV. The CDR3 region is CASSLMSSGVRTLYF. The CDR3 nucleotides are TGTGCCAGCAGCTTAATGTCTAGCGGAGTCCGGACCCTGTACTTC.

This clonotype is medium-sized in the sample. The library was designed around alpha chains, so this beta chain is a stray read whose abundance carries little weight. The rearrangement links TRBV10-3 to TRBJ2-2, with D unresolved. Trimming stripped 0 bases from V and 6 bases from J, with 8 bases between. The CDR3 is made up of 14 amino acids. From germline, CDR1 is ENHRY and CDR2 SYGVKD. The CDR3 spells CAISESLDAGELFF. The CDR3 DNA is TGTGCCATCAGTGAGTCGTTGGACGCCGGGGAGCTGTTTTTT.

Many counts were recorded for this clonotype. Found in a library prepared for alpha chains, this beta chain is an off-target read, and its abundance has little meaning. The genes are TRBV20-1 and TRBJ2-1; TRBD2 might be the D (6 bases). CDR3 length: 15 residues. Trimming stripped 2 bases from V and 1 base from J, with 12 bases between. Germline-derived CDR1 and CDR2 are DFQATT and SNEGSKA (reference sequence). The CDR3 DNA follows: TGCAGTGCTAGATCGGCGGGAAGATCCTACAATGAGCAGTTCTTC. Translation gives CSARSAGRSYNEQFF.

This clonotype was counted at least ten times. This beta chain is a stray read from a library made for alpha chains; its abundance is not meaningful. The chain has TRBV2 and TRBJ2-1; possibly TRBD1 or TRBD2 for D (5 bases each). Trimming took off 6 bases at V and 5 bases at J, with 11 bases between the two ends. CDR3 length: 13 residues. Germline assignment: CDR1 SNHLY and CDR2 FYNNEI. The CDR3 spells CASSRDRDNEQFF. The CDR3 DNA reads as TGTGCCAGCAGCCGGGACCGAGACAATGAGCAGTTCTTC.

This clonotype is labeled medium-sized. A library prepared for alpha chains yielded this beta chain as an off-target read; its size is of little meaning. The chain joins TRBV6-5 to TRBJ2-3; 8 nucleotides align to TRBD1. Germline CDR1 reads MNHEY; CDR2 reads SVGAGI. The CDR3 runs to 19 residues. V gave up 1 base and J gave up 0 bases; unmatched junction bases: 12. The CDR3 nucleotides read TGTGCCAGCAGTTACTTTGCAGGGGGCGCTGGAACTAGCACAGATACGCAGTATTTT. It yields the protein CASSYFAGGAGTSTDTQYF.

This clonotype was observed at least ten times. The library was prepared for alpha chains; this beta chain is a stray read, so its frequency means little. The rearrangement joins TRBV28 to TRBJ2-7; D is perhaps TRBD1 (6 bases). The ends were cut back, 5 bases at V and 7 bases at J, with 18 bases in the middle. The CDR3 extends over 14 amino acids. CDR1 is MDHEN, CDR2 SYDVKM, per germline. CDR3 DNA sequence: TGTGCCAGCAGTCCCCCAGGGGCGCCGAATGAGCAGTACTTC. Protein sequence: CASSPPGAPNEQYF.

By frequency in the sample, this clonotype is medium-sized (0.01 to 0.1%). In a library made to pick up alpha chains, this beta chain is a stray read with a size that means little. V gene TRBV5-1 combines with J gene TRBJ2-1; D ambiguous. Germline V lookup: CDR1 SGHRS, CDR2 YFSETQ. V gave up 5 bases and J gave up 1 base, with 10 bases separating them. This CDR3 is built from 14 residues. The DNA for the CDR3 is TGCGCCAGCAGAAAAGCGCAATCCTACAATGAGCAGTTCTTC. Translation: CASRKAQSYNEQFF.

This clonotype has ten or more counts. A library prepared for alpha chains yielded this beta chain as an off-target read; its size is of little meaning. CDR3 in amino acids: CASSYPPPGVAGSDTEAFF. CDR3 sequence (DNA): TGTGCCAGCAGTTACCCGCCCCCGGGAGTCGCAGGGTCGGACACTGAAGCTTTCTTT. The chain is built from TRBV6-2 or TRBV6-3 and TRBJ1-1; maybe TRBD1 (5 bases). This CDR3 is built from 19 residues. The V end lost 2 bases, the J end lost 3 bases, and 25 bases lay between the germline ends. The V gene's germline CDR1 is MNHEY and CDR2 SVGEGT.

This clonotype was counted at least ten times. This beta chain came through as a stray read in a library set up for alpha chains, and its size says little. CDR3 amino acids: CASSTGQSAAQHF. CDR3 nucleotides: TGTGCCAGCAGCACCGGACAGTCCGCAGCCCAGCATTTT. The gene calls are TRBV2 and TRBJ1-5, with D possibly TRBD1 on 6 matching bases. CDR3 length equals 13 residues. Trimming took off 6 bases at V and 11 bases at J, with 17 bases between the two ends. Germline CDR1 reads SNHLY; CDR2 reads FYNNEI.

This clonotype was seen at least ten times. Since it is a stray read in a library aimed at alpha chains, this beta chain has a size that is not meaningful. The chain couples TRBV6-6 to TRBJ1-1; possible D gene TRBD1, 6 bases. Trimming cost V 6 bases and J 4 bases, with 18 bases left between them. The germline CDR1 and CDR2 sequences are MNHNY and SVGAGI (reference sequence). This CDR3 region has 15 residues. The CDR3 bases are TGTGCCAGCAGGATAAACAGGGAATGGGGCACTGAAGCTTTCTTT. Amino acids: CASRINREWGTEAFF.

A word on this clonotype: This beta chain was picked up by a library intended for alpha chains and is off target, so its count carries little meaning. The V and J genes are TRBV7-3 and TRBJ2-5; tentative D call: TRBD1 (6 bases). V lost 5 bases, J lost 1 base, and 14 bases lay in between. Germline values: CDR1 SGHTA, CDR2 FQGTGA. The CDR3 runs 15 residues. In DNA, the CDR3 is TGTGCCAGCAGCCTGTTGGGGGCGCCCCAAGAGACCCAGTACTTC. Its protein is CASSLLGAPQETQYF.

This clonotype qualifies as medium-sized. The library was built for alpha chains, so this beta chain is an off-target read and its size means little. The rearrangement joins TRBV4-2 to TRBJ1-6, with D hard to call. From germline, CDR1 is LGHNA and CDR2 YNFKEQ. Trimming stripped 1 base from V and 7 bases from J, with 11 bases between. This CDR3 comprises 15 residues. The CDR3 DNA reads TGTGCCAGCAGCCAAGTCCAGGAGGAGAATTCACCCCTCCACTTT. Its translation is CASSQVQEENSPLHF.

This clonotype is judged medium-sized. The size of this beta chain means little, since it is a stray read in a library made for alpha chains. The chain carries TRBV5-1 and TRBJ1-5, with unresolved D. V lost 2 bases and J 5 bases, leaving 8 bases between the germline ends. The germline gives CDR1 SGHRS, CDR2 YFSETQ. The CDR3 length is 13 residues. The CDR3 region has the DNA TGCGCCAGCAGCTTCGATGGGGATCAGCCCCAGCATTTT. Translated: CASSFDGDQPQHF.

This clonotype was seen ten or more times. This beta chain is an off-target read within a library intended for alpha chains, so its frequency means little. The chain is built from TRBV11-1 and TRBJ2-1; weak D call: TRBD2 (5 bases). The germline V gene encodes CDR1 SGHAT and CDR2 FQDESV (reference sequence). The germline V and J ends were trimmed by 0 bases and 9 bases, with 6 bases remaining between them. This CDR3 contains 12 residues. CDR3 nucleotides: TGTGCCAGCAGCTTAGCGGGAGCTGAGCAGTTCTTC. It translates to CASSLAGAEQFF.

In its sample, this clonotype was seen many times. Little can be read into the size of this beta chain, an off-target read in a library designed for alpha chains. This rearrangement joins TRBV9 to TRBJ2-3; 12 nucleotides match TRBD2. The trim removed 3 bases at V and 4 bases at J, leaving 3 bases unmatched. CDR1 SGDLS and CDR2 YYNGEE come from the germline V gene. This CDR3 comprises 15 residues. The chain's CDR3 is CASSELAGGADTQYF. The DNA for the CDR3 is TGTGCCAGCAGCGAACTAGCGGGAGGAGCAGATACGCAGTATTTT. Drawing the rest from reference TRBV9 and TRBJ2-3, the complete variable domain is DSGVTQTPKHLITATGQRVTLRCSPRSGDLSVYWYQQSLDQGLQFLIQYYNGEERAKGNILERFSAQQFPDLHSELNLSSLELGDSALYFCASSELAGGADTQYFGPGTRLTVL.

This clonotype qualifies as medium-sized. The size of this beta chain means little, since it is a stray read in a library made for alpha chains. DNA for the CDR3: TGCGCCAGCGGAAGTTCAGGACCCGTCTCCTACAATGAGCAGTTCTTC. It encodes CASGSSGPVSYNEQFF. This chain connects TRBV5-1 to TRBJ2-1; no definite D call. Germline values: CDR1 SGHRS, CDR2 YFSETQ. CDR3 size: 16 residues. Trimming removed 7 bases at V and 0 bases at J, with 17 bases between.

This clonotype is medium-sized by share. For a library built for alpha chains, this beta chain is a stray read; little rests on its size. This sequence joins TRBV19 and TRBJ2-5; D is unresolved. Per germline, CDR1 LNHDA and CDR2 SQIVND (reference sequence). CDR3 length: 13 residues. The ends were cut back, 8 bases at V and 1 base at J, with 11 bases in the middle. The CDR3 sequence is CASRRVPQETQYF. The CDR3 DNA reads as TGTGCCAGTCGACGGGTCCCCCAAGAGACCCAGTACTTC. The variable domain in full, with the rest retrieved from reference TRBV19 and TRBJ2-5, is DGGITQSPKYLFRKEGQNVTLSCEQNLNHDAMYWYRQDPGQGLRLIYYSQIVNDFQKGDIAEGYSVSREKKESFPLTVTSAQKNPTAFYLCASRRVPQETQYFGPGTRLLVL.

Worth noting for this clonotype: In a library made to pick up alpha chains, this beta chain is a stray read with a size that means little. This sequence joins TRBV24-1 and TRBJ1-1; TRBD1 matches at 7 bases. V lost 11 bases to trimming and J lost 1 base; unmatched junction nucleotides: 3. This CDR3 comprises 12 residues. From germline, CDR1 is KGHDR and CDR2 SFDVKD. DNA for the CDR3: TGTGCCAATGGGACAGAGAACACTGAAGCTTTCTTT. This gives the protein CANGTENTEAFF.

This clonotype has at least ten counts. Because the library targeted alpha chains, this beta chain is an off-target read whose size means little. The V and J genes are TRBV18 and TRBJ1-3; tentative D call: TRBD1 (5 bases). Germline V gene data show CDR1 as KGHSH and CDR2 as LQKENI. With 4 bases removed from V and 1 base from J, the gap between germline ends came to 14 bases. This CDR3 spans 16 amino acids. The CDR3 coding sequence is TGTGCCAGCTCACTTATCGGACAAACTTCTGGAAACACCATATATTTT. Translation: CASSLIGQTSGNTIYF.

By its share, this clonotype is medium-sized (0.01 to 0.1%). This beta chain was picked up by a library intended for alpha chains and is off target, so its count carries little meaning. V gene TRBV7-2 combines with J gene TRBJ2-5; a possible D gene is TRBD1 (6 bases). The germline V gene encodes CDR1 SGHTA and CDR2 FQGNSA. The V end lost 5 bases, the J end lost 0 bases, and 10 bases lay between the germline ends. The CDR3 consists of 14 residues. CDR3 coding DNA: TGTGCCAGCAGCCGGGACATATACCAAGAGACCCAGTACTTC. This translates into CASSRDIYQETQYF. Looking up the rest from reference TRBV7-2 and TRBJ2-5 gives the full variable domain: GAGVSQSPSNKVTEKGKDVELRCDPISGHTALYWYRQSLGQGLEFLIYFQGNSAPDKSGLPSDRFSAERTGGSVSTLTIQRTQQEDSAVYLCASSRDIYQETQYFGPGTRLLVL.